What follows are 8 T cell receptor beta chains derived from one specimen sequenced in a study of OX40 agonist ivuxolimab in advanced cancers. TCRdb's table, derived via immunoSEQ multiplex PCR, lists solely in-frame clones and lacks some. The top ten hold 0.55% of the sample, which has 95,000 to 150,000 clones, around 91% seen once. The source was CD4+ or CD8+ T cells sorted from blood, collected in a trial of the OX40 agonist ivuxolimab. The receptor source for this set is an adult with an advanced solid tumor such as melanoma, head and neck, liver or kidney cancer.

The genes are TRBV13 and TRBJ2-7, with 13 bases aligning to TRBD2. Trimming removed 4 bases from V and 1 base from J; junction bases left unmatched: 7. Germline V gene sequence: CDR1 PRHDT, CDR2 FYEKMQ (reference sequence). This CDR3 comprises 17 residues. The DNA of the CDR3 is TGTGCCAGCAGCTCCGGACTAGCGGGGGTCATGTCCTACGAGCAGTACTTC. This gives the protein CASSSGLAGVMSYEQYF.

The chain carries TRBV7-9 and TRBJ1-1; 7 nucleotides line up with TRBD1. Losses at the gene ends were 5 bases for V and 0 bases for J; bases not matched to a gene: 6. CDR3 size: 15 residues. The V gene's germline CDR1 is SEHNR and CDR2 FQNEAQ (reference sequence). The CDR3 is CASSPPGGLNTEAFF. For the CDR3, the DNA is TGTGCCAGCAGCCCCCCAGGGGGTCTGAACACTGAAGCTTTCTTT.

This rearrangement joins TRBV28 to TRBJ1-3; D is ambiguous. Germline V gene lookup returns CDR1 MDHEN and CDR2 SYDVKM. The CDR3 consists of 15 residues. The V end lost 5 bases, the J end lost 3 bases, and 14 bases lay between the germline ends. DNA for the CDR3: TGTGCCAGCAGTCCCACCGGGAGCCTTGGAAACACCATATATTTT. Translated: CASSPTGSLGNTIYF.

The chain joins TRBV6-6 to TRBJ1-6; D gene uncertain. The CDR3 extends over 15 amino acids. V lost 6 bases to trimming and J lost 7 bases, with 16 bases between them. Germline loops: CDR1 MNHNY, CDR2 SVGAGI (reference sequence). CDR3 sequence reads: CASSRGEGGNSPLHF. In DNA form, the CDR3 reads TGTGCCAGCAGCCGCGGAGAAGGCGGGAATTCACCCCTCCACTTT.

The chain uses TRBV2 and TRBJ2-3, with TRBD1 matching over 8 bases. Germline loops: CDR1 SNHLY, CDR2 FYNNEI. The CDR3 spans 14 residues. V trimming: 8 bases; J trimming: 5 bases; junction bases outside the gene matches: 9. CDR3 bases: TGTGCCAGCGCTTCGGACAGGGAACGAGATACGCAGTATTTT. Protein: CASASDRERDTQYF. Complete variable domain (other parts from reference TRBV2 and TRBJ2-3): EPEVTQTPSHQVTQMGQEVILRCVPISNHLYFYWYRQILGQKVEFLVSFYNNEISEKSEIFDDQFSVERPDGSNFTLKIRSTKLEDSAMYFCASASDRERDTQYFGPGTRLTVL.

The chain combines TRBV10-3 with TRBJ1-2; D is perhaps TRBD1 (6 bases). CDR1 and CDR2 (germline): ENHRY, SYGVKD. CDR3 length equals 18 residues. V shed 4 bases and J shed 0 bases, with 21 bases lying between them. The CDR3 protein is CAISGRIGRDTANYGYTF. The CDR3 coding sequence is TGTGCCATCAGTGGAAGGATCGGAAGGGACACAGCTAACTATGGCTACACCTTC.

The V gene is TRBV5-6, the J gene TRBJ1-2; 8 positions match TRBD1. This CDR3 comprises 14 residues. V was clipped by 5 bases and J by 7 bases; unmatched bases: 10. Germline V CDR1 and CDR2: SGHDT, YYEEEE. The CDR3 DNA is TGTGCCAGCAGTCCCAAGGACAGGGTCGGTGGCTACACCTTC. This translates into CASSPKDRVGGYTF.

V and J are TRBV5-8 and TRBJ1-6; D not certain. Per the germline V gene, CDR1 is SGHTS and CDR2 is YDEGEE. The CDR3 has 15 residues. Trimming cost V 0 bases and J 6 bases, with 10 bases left between them. CDR3 protein: CASSLGVNSNSPLHF. DNA for the CDR3: TGTGCCAGCAGCTTGGGGGTTAACAGTAATTCACCCCTCCACTTT. The entire variable domain, with the rest obtained from reference TRBV5-8 and TRBJ1-6, is as follows: EAGVTQSPTHLIKTRGQQATLRCSPISGHTSVYWYQQALGLGLQFLLWYDEGEERNRGNFPPRFSGRQFPNYSSELNVNALELEDSALYLCASSLGVNSNSPLHFGNGTRLTVT.